The 14 T cell receptor beta chains listed next were all sequenced from one sample in a study of regulatory T cells in long-lasting Graves disease. Arm-PCR with iRepertoire HTBI primers amplified the CDR3 regions for these TCR beta libraries. TCRdb fed the multiplex PCR reads into MiXCR, producing one record per CDR3 protein. The sample carries a few hundred thousand distinct CDR3 sequences, approximately 25% recorded once. Time point here: persistent/refractory GD, antithyroid drugs over 5 years with positive TRAb. Preparation of the TCR library used RNA extracted from PBMCs. The sample consisted of peripheral blood mononuclear cells (PBMCs), taken when the disease was refractory, from a patient treated with antithyroid drugs. These receptors originate from a woman aged 35 to 49 with Graves disease.

The V and J genes are TRBV7-2 and TRBJ2-1; D is uncertain. The CDR3 spans 13 residues. CDR1 is SGHTA and CDR2 is FQGNSA in the germline V gene. V shed 6 bases and J shed 8 bases, with 14 bases lying between them. CDR3 coding DNA: TGTGCCAGCAGGTTTTCACGAGCGTATGAGCAGTTCTTC. Residues: CASRFSRAYEQFF.

For the CDR3, the DNA is TGCGCCAGCAGCTTGGCCCGGAAGGGAGGGCCAGGTGAGACCCAGTACTTC. Its translation is CASSLARKGGPGETQYF. The chain has TRBV5-1 and TRBJ2-5, with 7 bases that match TRBD2. Germline V lookup: CDR1 SGHRS, CDR2 YFSETQ. J lost 5 bases, V lost 0 bases, and 13 bases had no gene match. CDR3 length: 17 residues.

The chain recombines TRBV5-6 with TRBJ2-2; TRBD2 aligns across 10 bases. CDR1 and CDR2 (germline): SGHDT, YYEEEE. The CDR3 spans 16 residues. The V gene end was trimmed by 2 bases and the J gene end by 4 bases; junction bases not matched to a gene: 5. CDR3 residues: CASSFFSSGSTGELFF. In nucleotides, the CDR3 is TGTGCCAGCAGCTTTTTTTCTAGCGGGAGCACCGGGGAGCTGTTTTTT. Filled out from reference TRBV5-6 and TRBJ2-2, the complete variable domain reads DAGVTQSPTHLIKTRGQQVTLRCSPKSGHDTVSWYQQALGQGPQFIFQYYEEEERQRGNFPDRFSGHQFPNYSSELNVNALLLGDSALYLCASSFFSSGSTGELFFGEGSRLTVL.

Many counts were recorded for this clonotype. V and J are TRBV28 and TRBJ2-2; 12 nucleotides match TRBD2. The CDR3 covers 15 residues. V shed 7 bases, J shed 1 base, and the junction held 1 base outside the gene matches. Per the germline V gene, CDR1 is MDHEN and CDR2 is SYDVKM. The CDR3: CASTLAGGNTGELFF. CDR3 DNA: TGTGCCAGCACACTAGCGGGAGGGAACACCGGGGAGCTGTTTTTT. The full variable domain, in which reference TRBV28 and TRBJ2-2 provide the parts outside the CDR3, is DVKVTQSSRYLVKRTGEKVFLECVQDMDHENMFWYRQDPGLGLRLIYFSYDVKMKEKGDIPEGYSVSREKKERFSLILESASTNQTSMYLCASTLAGGNTGELFFGEGSRLTVL.

This clonotype was counted ten times or more. This chain connects TRBV27 to TRBJ2-5; 11 positions agree with TRBD2. J was trimmed by 4 bases and V by 6 bases; bases with no gene match: 4. Germline values: CDR1 MNHEY, CDR2 SMNVEV (reference sequence). The CDR3 runs to 14 residues. The CDR3 bases are TGTGCCAGCAGGGCTGGACTAGCGGGAGAGACCCAGTACTTC. It translates to CASRAGLAGETQYF.

This clonotype was observed at least ten times. The chain carries TRBV28 and TRBJ1-1, with a tentative D call TRBD1 (6 bases). Trimming removed 6 bases from V and 1 base from J, with 21 bases in between. Germline assignment: CDR1 MDHEN and CDR2 SYDVKM. The CDR3 totals 17 residues. The CDR3 coding sequence is TGTGCCAGCAGGTCGCCGATAGAGGGACACCAGAACACTGAAGCTTTCTTT. Translating gives CASRSPIEGHQNTEAFF.

The chain joins TRBV6-2 or TRBV6-3 to TRBJ2-3; D ambiguous. The germline V and J ends were trimmed by 2 bases and 3 bases, with 18 bases remaining between them. CDR1 is MNHEY and CDR2 is SVGEGT in the germline V gene. CDR3 length: 17 amino acids. The DNA for the CDR3 is TGTGCCAGCAGTTACGGCCCAAAAACGGAGTCGACAGATACGCAGTATTTT. It encodes CASSYGPKTESTDTQYF.

This clonotype was counted ten times or more. The chain couples TRBV5-1 to TRBJ2-7; the match to TRBD2 covers 8 bases. The CDR3 runs 15 residues. Germline trimming cut 3 bases from V and 4 bases from J; bases unmatched to any gene: 9. Germline CDR1 is SGHRS and CDR2 is YFSETQ. The CDR3 nucleotides read TGCGCCAGCAGCTCGGCCCCAACTAGCGGTTACGAGCAGTACTTC. The encoded protein is CASSSAPTSGYEQYF.

This rearrangement joins TRBV2 to TRBJ2-4; 8 nucleotides align to TRBD2. V gave up 6 bases and J gave up 9 bases; unmatched junction bases: 16. The CDR3 loop spans 16 amino acids. Germline CDR1 and CDR2: SNHLY and FYNNEI. The CDR3 sequence: CASSLGAGTSGVIQYF. The DNA for the CDR3 is TGTGCCAGCAGCCTGGGAGCCGGGACTAGTGGTGTCATTCAGTACTTC.

This clonotype has a handful of counts. The chain links TRBV30 to TRBJ2-2; 7 bases agree with TRBD1. CDR3 length: 15 amino acids. Germline assignment: CDR1 GTSNPN and CDR2 SVGIG (reference sequence). V was pared by 0 bases and J by 3 bases, with 4 bases of the junction left unmatched. The CDR3: CAWSVLDRHTGELFF. The CDR3 DNA follows: TGTGCCTGGAGTGTACTGGACAGGCACACCGGGGAGCTGTTTTTT.

The chain combines TRBV20-1 with TRBJ1-5; D is ambiguous. The germline CDR1 and CDR2 sequences are DFQATT and SNEGSKA (reference sequence). CDR3 length equals 15 residues. The V gene lost 4 bases and the J gene lost 5 bases, with 18 bases spanning the gap. For the CDR3, the DNA is TGCAGTGCTATCCGGACTCTCGGTACACATCAGCCCCAGCATTTT. It is translated as CSAIRTLGTHQPQHF.

This clonotype was counted at least ten times. The V call is TRBV6-4, the J call TRBJ2-5, with D hard to call. This CDR3 region has 13 residues. V was cut by 0 bases and J by 0 bases, with 2 bases left in between. Germline CDR1 is MRHNA and CDR2 is SNTAGT. CDR3 protein: CASSDSDQETQYF. Here the CDR3 DNA reads TGTGCCAGCAGTGACTCGGACCAAGAGACCCAGTACTTC.

V usage is TRBV28 and J usage is TRBJ1-1, with 8 bases lining up with TRBD1. CDR1 is MDHEN and CDR2 is SYDVKM in the germline V gene. The CDR3 consists of 15 residues. J gave up 1 base and V 6 bases, and 7 bases lay outside the gene matches. Written as DNA, the CDR3 is TGTGCCAGCAGCTCTGACAGGGGCGAGAACACTGAAGCTTTCTTT. Its translation: CASSSDRGENTEAFF.

V is TRBV7-6 and J is TRBJ1-3; perhaps TRBD1 as D (6 bases). V lost 5 bases and J lost 4, with 12 bases in between. This CDR3 has 14 amino acids. From germline, CDR1 is SGHVS and CDR2 FNYEAQ. The CDR3 loop reads CASSLQGFGNTIYF. DNA of the CDR3: TGTGCCAGCAGCCTACAGGGATTCGGAAACACCATATATTTT.